Listed below are T cell receptor beta chains from one sample, sequenced in a study of T-cell reconstitution after alpha-beta-depleted transplantation in children. MiXCR, run by TCRdb on the PCR reads, gives a single entry per CDR3 protein. The sample has under 400,000 distinct CDR3 sequences, around 20% seen once. The sequences come from PBMCs, mostly from graft donor cells, collected 180 days after TCRalphabeta/CD19-depleted stem cell transplant. The receptors come from a male patient aged 10 to 17 who had a stem cell transplant for acute lymphoblastic leukemia, so the T cells may come from the graft donor. CDR3s include the opening cysteine and the closing phenylalanine or tryptophan. A D gene is named only where the DNA matches it firmly. For some rows the clone size is stated as once, few or many, or as a class when expanded; others skip it.

D gene | J gene | clone size | V gene | CDR3 DNA | CDR3 protein
. | TRBJ2-7 | . | TRBV5-6 | TGTGCCAGCAGCTTATTAAGCAACGAGCAGTACTTC | CASSLLSNEQYF
. | TRBJ1-6 | few | TRBV20-1 | TGCAGTGCTAGCCTCTACAGGGTTGGGTCACCCCTCCACTTT | CSASLYRVGSPLHF
. | TRBJ2-7 | . | TRBV7-9 | TGTGCCAGCACCCTACTGGGGGCGGTTAACGAGCAGTACTTC | CASTLLGAVNEQYF
. | TRBJ1-2 | . | TRBV4-1 | TGCGCCAGCAGCCAGAGCCCCCTCAGGCCAGCTAACTATGGCTACACCTTC | CASSQSPLRPANYGYTF
. | TRBJ2-7 | few | TRBV4-1 | TGCGCCAGCAGCCAGGAAGGACGACTCTCCTACGAGCAGTACTTC | CASSQEGRLSYEQYF
. | TRBJ2-5 | few | TRBV7-7 | TGTGCCAGCAGCCATAGCGGAGCTCAAGAGACCCAGTACTTC | CASSHSGAQETQYF
. | TRBJ2-7 | . | TRBV4-2 | TGTGCCAGCAGCCAAGATTCGCGGCCCTCCTACGAGCAGTACTTC | CASSQDSRPSYEQYF
TRBD1 | TRBJ1-4 | . | TRBV20-1 | TGCAGTGCGCTAGTCGGACAGGGAAAGGAAAAACTGTTTTTT | CSALVGQGKEKLFF
. | TRBJ2-1 | few | TRBV12-3/TRBV12-4 | TGTGCCAGCAGCCGACCTACTAGATACAATGAGCAGTTCTTC | CASSRPTRYNEQFF
TRBD2 | TRBJ2-3 | few | TRBV4-2 | TGTGCCAGCAGCCAGGGAGCGGGAGGAACAGATACGCAGTATTTT | CASSQGAGGTDTQYF
. | TRBJ2-5 | few | TRBV5-6 | TGTGCCAGCAGCTCTTACACCGGGCCAAGAGGGGAGACCCAGTACTTC | CASSSYTGPRGETQYF
. | TRBJ1-1 | . | TRBV5-1 | TGCGCCAGCAGCTTGGCCAAAGGGGGGCCCGTAAACACTGAAGCTTTCTTT | CASSLAKGGPVNTEAFF
. | TRBJ2-4 | . | TRBV12-3/TRBV12-4 | TGTGCCAGCAGTAGGAGTAGGGACTCCAAAGTTGTTAGGGCCAAAAACATTCAGTACTTC | CASSRSRDSKVVRAKNIQYF
TRBD2 | TRBJ2-7 | many | TRBV12-3/TRBV12-4 | TGTGCCAGCACCCAGGGACTAGCGGGAGTGGGGGAGCAGTACTTC | CASTQGLAGVGEQYF
TRBD2 | TRBJ2-5 | . | TRBV12-3/TRBV12-4 | TGTGCCAGCAGCTCCAGACTAGCGGGAGGAAAATGGGTTCGGGGAGAGACCCAGTACTTC | CASSSRLAGGKWVRGETQYF
. | TRBJ2-5 | few | TRBV24-1 | TGTGCCACCAGTGATTCTTCGGGTAGTGCTCCACAAGAGACCCAGTACTTC | CATSDSSGSAPQETQYF
. | TRBJ2-7 | few | TRBV4-1 | TGCGCCAGCAGCGAGACGGTCGGGAGTTGGTACGAGCAGTACTTC | CASSETVGSWYEQYF
. | TRBJ2-6 | . | TRBV5-1 | TGCGCCAGCAGCGTTGGACACGCTGGGGCCAACGTCCTGACTTTC | CASSVGHAGANVLTF
TRBD1 | TRBJ2-7 | few | TRBV7-6 | TGTGCCAGCAGGCCCGGGACAGGGGGGCTCTACGAGCAGTACTTC | CASRPGTGGLYEQYF
. | TRBJ2-3 | . | TRBV5-4 | TGTGCCAGCAGCTCGATTGGTTCAGTCTCTGGAGATACGCAGTATTTT | CASSSIGSVSGDTQYF
. | TRBJ2-1 | few | TRBV20-1 | TGCAGTGCTCAGCCCCTAGCCCTCCTTGACAATGAGCAATTCTTC | CSAQPLALLDNEQFF
. | TRBJ2-3 | . | TRBV4-2 | TGTGCCAGCAGGTATACGCGGTACACAGATACGCAGTATTTT | CASRYTRYTDTQYF
. | TRBJ2-5 | . | TRBV6-5 | TGTGCCAGCAGTTACTCCTCGGTACAAGAGACCCAGTACTTC | CASSYSSVQETQYF
TRBD2 | TRBJ2-1 | few | TRBV6-5 | TGTGCCAGCAGTTATCGGAGCGGGAGGGCCAGCTATGAGCAGTTCTTC | CASSYRSGRASYEQFF
. | TRBJ2-7 | few | TRBV7-8 | TGTGCCAGCAGCTTAGGTTGGGGGGCCTACGAGCAGTACTTC | CASSLGWGAYEQYF
. | TRBJ1-2 | . | TRBV9 | TGTGCCAGCAGCGTAGATCCAGCCAACATGGGCTATGGCTACACCTTC | CASSVDPANMGYGYTF
. | TRBJ2-5 | . | TRBV20-1 | TGCAGTGCCCTCCTGGGGGTCCAAGAGACCCAGTACTTC | CSALLGVQETQYF
. | TRBJ2-4 | few | TRBV18 | TGTGCCAGCTCACCACTTCTTCAGGGGTCCAAAAACATTCAGTACTTC | CASSPLLQGSKNIQYF
. | TRBJ1-2 | . | TRBV15 | TGTGCCACCAGCAGAGATGTAAGAAGTCTTTATGGCTACACCTTC | CATSRDVRSLYGYTF
. | TRBJ1-3 | few | TRBV5-1 | TGCGCCAGCAGCTTGGTAGGGTGGGACTCTGGAAACACCATATATTTT | CASSLVGWDSGNTIYF
. | TRBJ2-4 | . | TRBV5-1 | TGCGCCAGCAGTCGGGACCAAAACATTCAGTACTTC | CASSRDQNIQYF
TRBD1 | TRBJ1-2 | few | TRBV6-5 | TGTGCCAGCAGTTTCAGGACAGGCGGATATGGCTACACCTTC | CASSFRTGGYGYTF
. | TRBJ1-2 | . | TRBV7-3 | TGTGCCAGCAGCTTAATGGGGGGCCCCTATGGCTACACCTTC | CASSLMGGPYGYTF
. | TRBJ1-1 | . | TRBV5-1 | TGCGCCACCAATACAGGGATGAACACTGAAGCTTTCTTT | CATNTGMNTEAFF
. | TRBJ1-1 | . | TRBV12-3/TRBV12-4 | TGTGCCAGCAGTCCGTACGGGGGAGTTCACACTGAAGCTTTCTTT | CASSPYGGVHTEAFF
. | TRBJ2-7 | . | TRBV4-1 | TGCGCCAGCAGCCTCCAGGGATACGGGCAGTACTTC | CASSLQGYGQYF